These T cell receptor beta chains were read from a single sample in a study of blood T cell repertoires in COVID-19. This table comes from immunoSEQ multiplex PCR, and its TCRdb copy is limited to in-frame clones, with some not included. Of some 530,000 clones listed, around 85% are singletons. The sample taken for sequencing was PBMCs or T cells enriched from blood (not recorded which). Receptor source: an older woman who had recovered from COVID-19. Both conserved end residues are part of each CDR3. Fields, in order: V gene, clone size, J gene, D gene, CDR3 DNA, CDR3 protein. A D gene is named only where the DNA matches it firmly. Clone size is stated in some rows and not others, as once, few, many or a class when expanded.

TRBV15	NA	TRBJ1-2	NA	TGTGCCACCAGCCGGGACTCCTTTGTAGATGGCTACACCTTC	CATSRDSFVDGYTF
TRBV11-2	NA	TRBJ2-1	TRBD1	TGTGCCAGCAGCTTATGGAAGACAGGGAGATACAATGAGCAGTTCTTC	CASSLWKTGRYNEQFF
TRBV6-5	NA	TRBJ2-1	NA	TGTGCCAGCAAATTTGGGGGGGCAGGGAATGAGCAGTTCTTC	CASKFGGAGNEQFF
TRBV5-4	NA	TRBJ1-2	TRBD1	TGTGCCAGCAGCGGGGGGACAGCCAACTATGGCTACACCTTC	CASSGGTANYGYTF
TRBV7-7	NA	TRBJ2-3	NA	TGTGCCAGCAGCTTAGTAGAGGGTTCGGATACGCAGTATTTT	CASSLVEGSDTQYF
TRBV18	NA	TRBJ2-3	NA	TGTGCCAGCTCACGACCAGGTACAGGGGATACGCAGTATTTT	CASSRPGTGDTQYF
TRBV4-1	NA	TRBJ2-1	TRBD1	TGCGCCAGCAGCCAAGCGACAGGGGAGACGGGGAAGGAGCAGTTCTTC	CASSQATGETGKEQFF
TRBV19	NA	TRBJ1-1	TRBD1	TGTGCCAGTAGTATACAGGGGGGGAACACTGAAGCTTTCTTT	CASSIQGGNTEAFF
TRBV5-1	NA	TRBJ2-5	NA	TGCGCCAGCAGCTTGGCGGAAGGGACGGCACGGGGGGAGACCCAGTACTTC	CASSLAEGTARGETQYF
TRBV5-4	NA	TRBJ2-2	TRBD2	TGTGCCAGCAGCCCGGGAGGGGAGAACACCGGGGAGCTGTTTTTT	CASSPGGENTGELFF
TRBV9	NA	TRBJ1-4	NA	TGTGCCAGCAGCGCGGGTTCAACTAATGAAAAACTGTTTTTT	CASSAGSTNEKLFF
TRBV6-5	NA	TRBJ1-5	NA	TGTGCCAGCAGTTATGGTCGGAATCAGCCCCAGCATTTT	CASSYGRNQPQHF
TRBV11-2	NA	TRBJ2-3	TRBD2	TGTGCCAGCAGCCCATCGTCCCGGCGGGGGGGTCGCACAGATACGCAGTATTTT	CASSPSSRRGGRTDTQYF
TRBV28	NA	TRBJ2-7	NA	TGTGCCAGCAGTTTAGGGAGTACCTACGAGCAGTACTTC	CASSLGSTYEQYF
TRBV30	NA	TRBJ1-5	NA	TGTGCCTGGAGTGGAACAGCTAGCAATCAGCCCCAGCATTTT	CAWSGTASNQPQHF
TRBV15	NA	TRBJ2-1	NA	TGTGCCACCAGCAGAGCAAGAGACTCCTACAATGAGCAGTTCTTC	CATSRARDSYNEQFF
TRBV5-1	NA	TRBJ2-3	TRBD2	TGCGCCAGCAGCTTACTCCTAGCGGGGGGTTGGGCGGATACGCAGTATTTT	CASSLLLAGGWADTQYF
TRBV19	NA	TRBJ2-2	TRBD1	TGTGCCAGTAGACCCGGGACAGGGGGGATCGGGGAGCTGTTTTTT	CASRPGTGGIGELFF
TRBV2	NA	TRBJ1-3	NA	TGTGCCAGCAGTGAAGACAGGGGAAACACCATATATTTT	CASSEDRGNTIYF
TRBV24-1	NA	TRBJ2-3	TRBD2	TGTGCCACCTCGACTAGCGGGGGGGGAGGTACGCAGTATTTT	CATSTSGGGGTQYF
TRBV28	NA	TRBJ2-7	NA	TGTGCCAGCAGTTCTGGGGCCCCTCCCTACGAGCAGTACTTC	CASSSGAPPYEQYF
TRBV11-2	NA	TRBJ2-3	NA	TGTGCCAGCAGCTTAGGGCTAGCAATAGATACGCAGTATTTT	CASSLGLAIDTQYF
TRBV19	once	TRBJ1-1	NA	TGTGCCAGTAGTATAGGGCAGGGGCCCAGGAACACTGAAGCTTTCTTT	CASSIGQGPRNTEAFF
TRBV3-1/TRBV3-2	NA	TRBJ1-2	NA	TGTGCCAGCAGCCCACTTACAGGACCTAACTATGGCTACACCTTC	CASSPLTGPNYGYTF
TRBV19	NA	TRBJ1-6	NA	TGTGCCAGCCGGAGGGTCAGCTCCTATAATTCACCCCTCCACTTT	CASRRVSSYNSPLHF
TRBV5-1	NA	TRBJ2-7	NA	TGCGCCAGCAGCTTGGTAGCGACTGACATTTTCAACTACGAGCAGTACTTC	CASSLVATDIFNYEQYF
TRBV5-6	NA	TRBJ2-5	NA	TGTGCCAGCAGCCCATCTTATGGGAGGCAGACCCAGTACTTC	CASSPSYGRQTQYF
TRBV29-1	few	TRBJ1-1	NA	TGCAGCGTTGTCAGGGGCACTGAAGCTTTCTTT	CSVVRGTEAFF
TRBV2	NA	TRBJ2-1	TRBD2	TGTGCCAGCTCGGCGGGGGGGGATTACAATGAGCAGTTCTTC	CASSAGGDYNEQFF
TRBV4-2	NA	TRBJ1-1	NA	TGTGCCAGCAGCCAAGATCTTACGGGATACACTGAAGCTTTCTTT	CASSQDLTGYTEAFF
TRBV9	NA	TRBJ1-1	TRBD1	TGTGCCAGCAGCTCAGAGGGGACAGGGACTGAAGCTTTCTTT	CASSSEGTGTEAFF
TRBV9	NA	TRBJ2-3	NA	TGTGCCAGCAGCCCACACGCAGATACGCAGTATTTT	CASSPHADTQYF